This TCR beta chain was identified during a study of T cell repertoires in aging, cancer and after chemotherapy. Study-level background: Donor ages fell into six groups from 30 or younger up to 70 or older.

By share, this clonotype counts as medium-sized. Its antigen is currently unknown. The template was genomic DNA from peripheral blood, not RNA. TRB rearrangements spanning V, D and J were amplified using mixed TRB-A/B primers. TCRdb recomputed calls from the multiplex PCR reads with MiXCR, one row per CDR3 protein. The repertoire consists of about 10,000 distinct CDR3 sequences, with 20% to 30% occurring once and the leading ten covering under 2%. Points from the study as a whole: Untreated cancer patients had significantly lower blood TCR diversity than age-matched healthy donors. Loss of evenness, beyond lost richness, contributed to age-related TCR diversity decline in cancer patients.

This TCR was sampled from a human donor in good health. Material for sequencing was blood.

The CDR3 DNA follows: TGTGCCACCAGCATTGTGGGGCCGAATGAAAAACTGTTTTTT. Protein: CATSIVGPNEKLFF. The V gene is TRBV15, the J gene TRBJ1-4; tentative D call: TRBD1 (5 bases). Germline V lookup: CDR1 LNHNV, CDR2 YYDKDF (reference sequence). There are 14 residues in the CDR3. V lost 4 bases and J 5 bases, leaving 11 bases between the germline ends.